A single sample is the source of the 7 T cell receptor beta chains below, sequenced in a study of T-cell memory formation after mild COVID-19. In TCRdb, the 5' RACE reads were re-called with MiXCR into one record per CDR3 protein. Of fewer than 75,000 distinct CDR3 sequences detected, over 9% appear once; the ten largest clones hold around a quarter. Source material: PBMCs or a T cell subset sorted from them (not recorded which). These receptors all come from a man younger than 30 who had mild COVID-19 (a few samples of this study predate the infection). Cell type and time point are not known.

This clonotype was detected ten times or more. For the CDR3, the DNA is TGTGCCAGCAGCTCCCCGCGGACTAGCGGGGGGGGGGAGCAGTACTTC. It is translated as CASSSPRTSGGGEQYF. The chain uses TRBV12-3 or TRBV12-4 and TRBJ2-7; 15 bases align to TRBD2. CDR3 size: 16 residues. Unmatched junction bases numbered 10, after V lost 6 bases and J lost 7 bases.

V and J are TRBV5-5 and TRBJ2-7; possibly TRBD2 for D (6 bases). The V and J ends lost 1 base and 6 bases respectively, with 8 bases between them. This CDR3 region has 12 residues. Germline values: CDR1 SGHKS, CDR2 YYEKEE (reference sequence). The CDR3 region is CASSLLGGEQYV. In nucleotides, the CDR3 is TGTGCCAGCAGCTTGCTGGGGGGCGAGCAGTACGTC.

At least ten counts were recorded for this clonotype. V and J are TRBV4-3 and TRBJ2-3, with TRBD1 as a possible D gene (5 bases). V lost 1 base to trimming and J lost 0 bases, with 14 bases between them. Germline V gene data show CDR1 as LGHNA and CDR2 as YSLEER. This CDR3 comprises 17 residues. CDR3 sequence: CASSQVLRTRSTDTQYF. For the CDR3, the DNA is TGCGCCAGCAGCCAAGTTTTGCGGACAAGGAGCACAGATACGCAGTATTTT.

Here the CDR3 reads CASSSQTAGELFF. The CDR3 coding sequence is TGTGCCAGCAGCTCTCAGACCGCCGGGGAGCTGTTTTTT. This chain connects TRBV7-6 to TRBJ2-2; D gene ambiguous. V was pared by 4 bases and J by 6 bases, with 9 bases between. The CDR3 has 13 amino acids. Germline CDR1 SGHVS, CDR2 FNYEAQ.

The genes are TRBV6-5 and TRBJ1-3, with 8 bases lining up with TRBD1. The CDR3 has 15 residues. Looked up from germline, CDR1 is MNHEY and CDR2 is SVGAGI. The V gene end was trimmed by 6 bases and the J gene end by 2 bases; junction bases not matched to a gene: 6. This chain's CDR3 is CASSLLQGAGNTIYF. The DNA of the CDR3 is TGTGCCAGCAGCCTCCTACAGGGGGCTGGAAACACCATATATTTT.

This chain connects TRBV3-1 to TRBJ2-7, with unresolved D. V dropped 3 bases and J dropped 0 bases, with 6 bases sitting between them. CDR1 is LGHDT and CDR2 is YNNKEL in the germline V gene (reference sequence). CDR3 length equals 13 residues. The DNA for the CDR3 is TGTGCCAGCAGCCAGCGCGGCTCCTACGAGCAGTACTTC. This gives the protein CASSQRGSYEQYF.

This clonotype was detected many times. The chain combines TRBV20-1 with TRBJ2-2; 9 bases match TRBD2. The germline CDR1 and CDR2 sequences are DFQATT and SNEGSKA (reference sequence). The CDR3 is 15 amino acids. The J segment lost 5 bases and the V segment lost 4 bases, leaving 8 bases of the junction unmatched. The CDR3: CSATTGTSYTGELFF. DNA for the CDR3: TGCAGTGCTACAACCGGGACTAGCTATACCGGGGAGCTGTTTTTT.